This T cell receptor beta chain was sequenced during a study of T cell responses to AZD1222 COVID-19 vaccine. Regarding the study as a whole: The sample set comprised mostly white British donors with more females, and clonal diversity was possibly underestimated.

On this clone: As yet, its antigen is unknown.

The repertoire was sequenced with immunoSEQ multiplex PCR; TCRdb's copy has only in-frame clones and lacks some. The sample yields around 120,000 clones, approximately 90% seen once. The CDR3 extends over 14 amino acids. Per the germline V gene, CDR1 is MNHEY and CDR2 is SVGAGI. Trimming removed 8 bases from V and 2 bases from J; junction bases left unmatched: 5. Second-dose recipients at about 4 or about 12 weeks were treated as one pooled group. Source: peripheral blood, taken 28 days after the second AZD1222 dose. The chain has TRBV6-5 and TRBJ2-3; 9 positions match TRBD2. This clonotype was obtained from an adult who received the AZD1222 COVID-19 vaccine. The CDR3 nucleotides read TGTGCCAGCGGGGGGACTAGCCCCACAGATACGCAGTATTTT. Translating gives CASGGTSPTDTQYF.